Listed here is a single T cell receptor beta chain. The data derive from a study of blood T cell repertoires in COVID-19. Original processing methods: Counts of nucleated cells, estimated from reference gene primer amplification, were obtained. Method: immunoSEQ multiplex PCR; TCRdb's copy keeps in-frame clones and lacks some. The DNA gave D and trimming, while V, J and clone size come from that table. The sample records 90,000 to 100,000 clones, about 85% being singletons. V lost 4 bases to trimming and J lost 0 bases, with 14 bases between them. CDR1 and CDR2 (germline): SGDLS, YYNGEE. The CDR3 loop spans 16 amino acids.

The specimen sequenced was peripheral blood. The V gene is TRBV9, the J gene TRBJ1-5; D gene uncertain. The source of this sequence is a human donor in a cohort sampled during active COVID-19. The CDR3 is CASSQGVDNSNQPQHF. DNA for the CDR3: TGTGCCAGCAGCCAAGGAGTGGATAATAGCAATCAGCCCCAGCATTTT.